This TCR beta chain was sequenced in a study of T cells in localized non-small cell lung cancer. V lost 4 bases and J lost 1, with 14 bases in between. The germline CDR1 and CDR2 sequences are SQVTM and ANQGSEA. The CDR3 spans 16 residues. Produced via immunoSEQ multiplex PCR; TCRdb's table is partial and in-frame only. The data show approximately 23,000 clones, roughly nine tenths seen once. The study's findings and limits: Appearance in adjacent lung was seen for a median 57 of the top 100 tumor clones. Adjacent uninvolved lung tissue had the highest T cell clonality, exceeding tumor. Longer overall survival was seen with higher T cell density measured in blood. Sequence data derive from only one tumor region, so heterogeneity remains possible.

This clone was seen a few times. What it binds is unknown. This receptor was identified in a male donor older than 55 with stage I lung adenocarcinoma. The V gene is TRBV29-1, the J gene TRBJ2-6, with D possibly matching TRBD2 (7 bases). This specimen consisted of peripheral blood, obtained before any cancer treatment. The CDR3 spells CSVAGGGGSGANVLTF. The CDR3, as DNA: TGCAGCGTTGCGGGGGGCGGGGGATCTGGGGCCAACGTCCTGACTTTC.